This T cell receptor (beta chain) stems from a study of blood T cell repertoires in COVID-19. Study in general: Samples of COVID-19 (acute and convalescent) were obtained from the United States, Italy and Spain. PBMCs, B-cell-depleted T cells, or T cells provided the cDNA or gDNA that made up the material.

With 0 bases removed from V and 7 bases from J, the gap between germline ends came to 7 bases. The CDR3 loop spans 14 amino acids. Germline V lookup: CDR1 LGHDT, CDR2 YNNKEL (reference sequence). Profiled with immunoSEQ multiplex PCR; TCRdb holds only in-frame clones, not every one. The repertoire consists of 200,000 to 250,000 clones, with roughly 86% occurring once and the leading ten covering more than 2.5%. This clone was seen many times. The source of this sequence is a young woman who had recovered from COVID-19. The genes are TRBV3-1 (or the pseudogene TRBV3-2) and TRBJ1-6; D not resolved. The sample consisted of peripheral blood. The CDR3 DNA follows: TGTGCCAGCAGCCAAGAACGCGGAAATTCACCCCTCCACTTT. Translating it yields CASSQERGNSPLHF.